A selection of T cell receptor beta chains follows, all from one sample in a study of blood T cell repertoires in COVID-19. Sequencing was performed with immunoSEQ multiplex PCR; in TCRdb, only in-frame clones are kept and a portion is missing. The profile shows 250,000 to 350,000 clones, 70% to 85% of them singletons. Specimen: peripheral blood. These receptors were obtained from a human donor with COVID-19, enrolled during active disease. The donor label of this sample is uncertain. Each CDR3 is given with its conserved first and last residue. Only some rows state a clone size, as once, few, many or a class for expanded clones.

J,V,size,CDR3
TRBJ2-2,TRBV28,-,CASSLAATNTGELFF
TRBJ2-5,TRBV19,-,CASSINRAQETQYF
TRBJ1-2,TRBV15,-,CATSRDIGGAWGGYTF
TRBJ1-5,TRBV7-2,-,CASSLDWGDQPQHF
TRBJ2-7,TRBV29-1,-,CSVEGQGTYEQYF
TRBJ2-3,TRBV30,-,CAWSGGRGSTDTQYF
TRBJ2-7,TRBV24-1,-,CATTGQRGEQYF
TRBJ1-2,TRBV5-4,-,CASSSGTDYGYTF
TRBJ2-3,TRBV9,-,CASSPSPDSTDTQYF
TRBJ1-3,TRBV11-2,-,CASSLFAVPGNTIYF
TRBJ2-2,TRBV7-6,-,CASSSVAGGNTGELFF
TRBJ2-2,TRBV2,-,CASGRDTGELFF
TRBJ2-5,TRBV18,-,CASSQGGAGEVGETQYF
TRBJ2-7,TRBV19,-,CASSLGQGAYEQYF
TRBJ2-3,TRBV9,once,CASSAVLAGLGTDTQYF
TRBJ1-3,TRBV30,once,CAWSVERGGNTIYF
TRBJ2-1,TRBV5-5,-,CASSSLNNEQFF
TRBJ1-1,TRBV6-2/TRBV6-3,few,CASSSYASPGVPEAFF
TRBJ1-3,TRBV27,-,CASPMGGPSGNTIYF
TRBJ2-1,TRBV7-9,-,CASSFELAGQGEQFF
TRBJ2-5,TRBV28,-,CASSFRLAGDGGETQYF
TRBJ1-2,TRBV3-1/TRBV3-2,-,CASSPPGQGVGGYTF
TRBJ2-3,TRBV11-2,-,CASSLDALLAGDTDTQYF
TRBJ2-7,TRBV7-2,-,CASSPRTGSNEQYF
TRBJ2-3,TRBV6-6,-,CASSTPGQTSTDTQYF
TRBJ1-6,TRBV3-1/TRBV3-2,-,CASSQDALGVGYNSPLHF
TRBJ2-3,TRBV18,-,CASSLQTSGSADTQYF
TRBJ1-1,TRBV5-1,few,CASSLAGGNTEAFF